The rows below give T cell receptor beta chains drawn from one sample of a study of blood T cell repertoires in COVID-19. Using immunoSEQ multiplex PCR, the repertoire was profiled, and TCRdb retains in-frame clones only, with some absent. Of 330,000 or so clones listed, 75% to 90% are singletons. The sample comprised PBMCs or T cells enriched from blood (not recorded which). Receptors originate from a man aged 25-45 years who had recovered from COVID-19. The CDR3 runs from the conserved cysteine through the conserved F or W. D genes are given only for firm matches. Only part of the rows carry a size: once, few, many, or a class if the clone is expanded.

d_gene,abundance,j_gene,v_gene,CDR3nt,CDR3aa
NA,NA,TRBJ1-2,TRBV24-1,TGTGCCACCAGTGATTCGCTCGGGTATGGCTACACCTTC,CATSDSLGYGYTF
NA,NA,TRBJ2-1,TRBV5-1,TGCGCCAGCAGCTTGCCTTATTACAATGAGCAGTTCTTC,CASSLPYYNEQFF
TRBD1,NA,TRBJ1-2,TRBV5-1,TGCGCCAGCAGCCCCGGGACAGCCGGAGACTATGGCTACACCTTC,CASSPGTAGDYGYTF
TRBD1,NA,TRBJ1-6,TRBV19,TGTGCCAGTAGTCAGACAGGGGCAAATTCACCCCTCCACTTT,CASSQTGANSPLHF
TRBD1,NA,TRBJ2-7,TRBV10-3,TGTGCCATCAGTGGTACAGGGGTGGGCTACGAGCAGTACTTC,CAISGTGVGYEQYF
TRBD1,NA,TRBJ1-2,TRBV10-3,TGTGCCATCAGCGGGACAGGGGGCGAAGGCTATGGCTACACCTTC,CAISGTGGEGYGYTF
TRBD1,NA,TRBJ1-2,TRBV2,TGTGCCAGCAGTGTGGACAGGAGTGATGGCTACACCTTC,CASSVDRSDGYTF
NA,NA,TRBJ2-7,TRBV5-1,TGCGCCAGCAGCTTGGCTGGACTCCACTACGAGCAGTACTTC,CASSLAGLHYEQYF
NA,NA,TRBJ1-2,TRBV12-3/TRBV12-4,TGTGCCAGCAGTTTAGCTCGGGGTGGCTACACCTTC,CASSLARGGYTF
NA,NA,TRBJ1-1,TRBV9,TGTGCCAGCAGCACCAGGGGATCTGAAGCTTTCTTT,CASSTRGSEAFF
NA,once,TRBJ2-7,TRBV11-3,TGTGCCAGCAGCTTAGGAGGTCCGGACAGCGACATCTACGAGCAGTACTTC,CASSLGGPDSDIYEQYF
TRBD2,NA,TRBJ2-3,TRBV10-3,TGTGCCATCAACAATCTAGCGGTGGGCACAGATACGCAGTATTTT,CAINNLAVGTDTQYF